This is a list of T cell receptor beta chains from one sample in a study of blood T cells in healthy people across ages. One entry per CDR3 protein results from TCRdb running MiXCR on the 5' RACE reads. The sample lists 600,000 to 850,000 distinct CDR3 sequences; around 25% were seen once. In addition, the sample was reused for a study of T cells of mothers and their children.

The source material was blood. The receptors were sampled from a boy aged 5-17 years in good health. Both conserved end residues are part of each CDR3.

TRBV7-9	16	TRBJ2-7	CASSTTPGLPRYEQYF
TRBV7-8	16	TRBJ2-5	CASSLSFVGTQETQYF
TRBV6-1	16	TRBJ1-1	CASSEATRTRAKEAFF
TRBV28	11	TRBJ2-5	CASSSPQTQYF
TRBV20-1	14	TRBJ2-5	CSARDLWGEETQYF
TRBV7-9	16	TRBJ2-5	CASSSLTGLSKETQYF
TRBV20-1	13	TRBJ2-5	CSARLEFQETQYF
TRBV6-6	14	TRBJ2-5	CASKGQQFQETQYF
TRBV29-1	14	.	CSVRPWDGSYEQYF
TRBV9	14	.	CASRDRRPTYEQYF
TRBV7-2	14	TRBJ2-1	CASSFIGRVYEQFF
TRBV12-3/TRBV12-4	15	TRBJ1-5	CASSSTGVGNQPRHF
TRBV6-5	14	TRBJ2-7	CASSYSGGGYEQYF
TRBV7-2	16	TRBJ1-4	CASSLSGPKGGEKLFF
TRBV11-2	13	TRBJ1-2	CASSIGTAYGYTF
TRBV13	14	TRBJ1-1	CASSLGGYNTEAFF
TRBV18	14	TRBJ2-3	CASSPMRGGDTQYF
TRBV6-5	15	TRBJ2-1	CASIPSGRYYNEQFF
TRBV29-1	16	TRBJ2-1	CSVEEPEREVYNEQFF
TRBV20-1	12	TRBJ1-1	CSAKDARPEAFF
TRBV5-1	15	TRBJ2-1	CASSLETVTYNEQFF
TRBV28	14	TRBJ2-5	CASVRAGGKETQYF
TRBV9	13	TRBJ1-6	CASSNGRDSPLHF
TRBV7-6	15	TRBJ2-2	CASSLAGLPTGELFF
TRBV7-2	14	TRBJ1-3	CASSLGTSGNTIYF
TRBV9	13	TRBJ1-1	CASSAASEGEAFF
TRBV12-3/TRBV12-4	12	.	CASPKYQETQYF
TRBV11-2	17	TRBJ2-7	CASSLLAGAIYSYEQYF
TRBV29-1	14	TRBJ2-7	CSVDFMEGAGEQYF
TRBV18	18	TRBJ2-1	CASSLKTSGMSSYNEQFF
TRBV5-1	15	TRBJ2-3	CASSLVLATRDTQYF
TRBV4-1	15	TRBJ2-3	CASTPGLAATDTQYF
TRBV10-1	15	TRBJ2-2	CASSGGQINAGELFF
TRBV20-1	17	TRBJ2-7	CSARDYSGGLRTYGQYF
TRBV7-8	15	TRBJ2-5	CASSSREISQETQYF
TRBV7-3	15	TRBJ2-1	CASSLMGTGYNEQFF
TRBV27	15	TRBJ1-2	CASRSSINRDYGYTF
TRBV5-6	15	TRBJ1-6	CASSLEGKTFSPLHF
TRBV28	13	TRBJ2-1	CASSSVWRNEQFF
TRBV10-3	15	TRBJ2-7	CAISEFPTGTNEQYF
TRBV6-2/TRBV6-3	15	TRBJ2-5	CASSRTLGEEETQYF
TRBV15	14	TRBJ2-7	CATSPNSGGLEQYF
TRBV2	15	TRBJ2-7	CASSMNGLAGDEQYF